This passage covers 12 T cell receptor beta chains from one sample sequenced in a study of blood T cell repertoires in COVID-19. The method was immunoSEQ multiplex PCR; TCRdb's version includes in-frame clones alone and lacks a portion of them. This sample yields almost 300,000 clones, of which approximately 86% are seen a single time; 1% to 1.5% belongs to the top ten. Sequencing was done on a sample of peripheral blood. Every receptor here comes from a man aged 65-85 years with acute or convalescent COVID-19.

The sample holds one count of this clone. The chain links TRBV27 to TRBJ2-7; D is perhaps TRBD2 (6 bases). Trimming stripped 2 bases from V and 0 bases from J, with 8 bases between. In germline, CDR1 is MNHEY, CDR2 SMNVEV (reference sequence). The CDR3 has 14 amino acids. As DNA, the CDR3 is TGTGCCAGCAGTTTAAGGCGGGACTCCTACGAGCAGTACTTC. As protein: CASSLRRDSYEQYF.

This chain joins TRBV14 and TRBJ2-7; a weak D match, TRBD2 (6 bases). CDR1 is SGHDN, CDR2 FVKESK, per germline. Trimming removed 1 base from V and 4 bases from J, with 14 bases in between. This CDR3 is built from 15 residues. CDR3 amino acids: CASSQAEGVGYEQYF. CDR3 coding DNA: TGTGCCAGCAGCCAAGCGGAGGGAGTGGGGTACGAGCAGTACTTC. The complete variable domain, with remaining parts taken from reference TRBV14 and TRBJ2-7, reads EAGVTQFPSHSVIEKGQTVTLRCDPISGHDNLYWYRRVMGKEIKFLLHFVKESKQDESGMPNNRFLAERTGGTYSTLKVQPAELEDSGVYFCASSQAEGVGYEQYFGPGTRLTVT.

This rearrangement joins TRBV5-5 to TRBJ1-4, with TRBD1 as a possible D gene (6 bases). The CDR3 extends over 15 amino acids. Germline loops: CDR1 SGHKS, CDR2 YYEKEE (reference sequence). The V end was cut by 4 bases, the J end by 4 bases, with 14 bases between. CDR3 sequence reads: CASSQQGGRNEKLFF. CDR3 nucleotide sequence: TGTGCCAGCAGCCAACAGGGTGGGCGTAATGAAAAACTGTTTTTT.

This clone was counted once. The chain recombines TRBV3-1 (or the pseudogene TRBV3-2) with TRBJ2-2, with D possibly matching TRBD1 (5 bases). Germline V lookup: CDR1 LGHDT, CDR2 YNNKEL (reference sequence). The CDR3 is made up of 15 amino acids. The ends were cut back, 5 bases at V and 4 bases at J, with 14 bases in the middle. CDR3 amino acids: CASSASGSGTGELFF. The CDR3 DNA sequence: TGTGCCAGCAGCGCATCAGGGTCGGGCACCGGGGAGCTGTTTTTT.

CDR3 sequence (DNA): TGTGCCAGCAGCTCCCCTCTGGAGCAGTTCTTC. It encodes CASSSPLEQFF. V usage is TRBV7-9 and J usage is TRBJ2-1; D is unclear. This CDR3 contains 11 residues. V lost 4 bases and J lost 10, with 8 bases in between. The V gene's germline CDR1 is SEHNR and CDR2 FQNEAQ (reference sequence).

The gene calls are TRBV23-1 and TRBJ2-1, with 11 bases identical to TRBD2. TRBV23-1 is an ORF for which the function is uncertain. CDR3 length: 16 residues. V was pared by 1 base and J by 5 bases, with 4 bases of the junction left unmatched. The CDR3 loop is CASSQLAGGPNNEQFF. The DNA for the CDR3 is TGCGCCAGCAGTCAATTAGCGGGAGGGCCTAACAATGAGCAGTTCTTC.

The V gene is TRBV2, the J gene TRBJ1-6; no clear D gene. CDR1 is SNHLY and CDR2 is FYNNEI in the germline V gene. The CDR3 runs 13 residues. The V end lost 6 bases, the J end lost 7 bases, and 10 bases lay between the germline ends. CDR3 in DNA: TGTGCCAGCAGGGCGGGATCAAATTCACCCCTCCACTTT. Its protein product is CASRAGSNSPLHF. The full variable domain, its missing parts supplied by reference TRBV2 and TRBJ1-6, is EPEVTQTPSHQVTQMGQEVILRCVPISNHLYFYWYRQILGQKVEFLVSFYNNEISEKSEIFDDQFSVERPDGSNFTLKIRSTKLEDSAMYFCASRAGSNSPLHFGNGTRLTVT.

The chain carries TRBV6-5 and TRBJ2-5; 7 positions match TRBD1. After removal of 8 bases from V and 7 bases from J, the junction contained 10 bases not matched to a gene. Germline assignment: CDR1 MNHEY and CDR2 SVGAGI. This CDR3 has 13 residues. The CDR3: CASGTAAKGTQYF. In DNA, the CDR3 is TGTGCCAGCGGGACAGCAGCCAAAGGGACCCAGTACTTC.

The chain combines TRBV2 with TRBJ2-2; TRBD1 matches 7 bases. Looked up from germline, CDR1 is SNHLY and CDR2 is FYNNEI. The V gene end was trimmed by 4 bases and the J gene end by 5 bases; junction bases not matched to a gene: 7. This CDR3 is built from 15 residues. CDR3 bases: TGTGCCAGCAGTGGTACGGGACAGAGGACCGGGGAGCTGTTTTTT. This gives the protein CASSGTGQRTGELFF.

V and J are TRBV18 and TRBJ2-7; 7 bases are a match to TRBD2. The CDR3 extends over 14 amino acids. CDR1 and CDR2 (germline): KGHSH, LQKENI. V was clipped by 6 bases and J by 4 bases; unmatched bases: 9. The CDR3 spells CASSLGLTSYEQYF. In nucleotides, the CDR3 is TGTGCCAGCTCGCTGGGACTAACCAGTTACGAGCAGTACTTC.

The chain links TRBV18 to TRBJ1-5, with 10 positions matching TRBD1. J gave up 7 bases and V 6 bases, and 6 bases lay outside the gene matches. The germline gives CDR1 KGHSH, CDR2 LQKENI. This CDR3 contains 14 residues. The CDR3 is CASSRDRGQQPQHF. The CDR3 nucleotides read TGTGCCAGCTCGCGCGACAGGGGGCAACAGCCCCAGCATTTT.

The chain has TRBV4-2 and TRBJ2-1; 8 nucleotides line up with TRBD2. The CDR3 has 15 amino acids. Trimming removed 4 bases from V and 4 bases from J; junction bases left unmatched: 6. Germline V lookup: CDR1 LGHNA, CDR2 YNFKEQ. This CDR3 is CASSPSGSNYNEQFF. The DNA for the CDR3 is TGTGCCAGCAGCCCGAGCGGGAGTAATTACAATGAGCAGTTCTTC.